Listed below are T cell receptor beta chains from one sample, sequenced in a study of blood T cells in healthy people across ages. TCRdb reanalysed the 5' RACE reads using MiXCR and keeps one entry per CDR3 protein. Among 920,000 or so distinct CDR3 sequences listed, 35% to 50% were seen once. The specimen sequenced was blood. Receptors were obtained from an older woman in good health. CDR3s include the opening cysteine and the closing phenylalanine or tryptophan. The order of the fields is clone size, V gene, J gene, D gene, CDR3 DNA, CDR3 protein. D genes are given only for firm matches. Rows may omit the clone size; those that give it use once, few, many or a size class.

abundance: .
v_gene: TRBV20-1
j_gene: TRBJ2-4
d_gene: TRBD2
CDR3nt: TGCAGTGCTATCCGCGGACTAGCGGAGAACATTCAGTACTTC
CDR3aa: CSAIRGLAENIQYF

abundance: few
v_gene: TRBV5-1
j_gene: TRBJ2-1
d_gene: .
CDR3nt: TGCGCCAGCAGCTTGGTTCAGAGCTCCTACAATGAGCAGTTCTTC
CDR3aa: CASSLVQSSYNEQFF

abundance: few
v_gene: TRBV29-1
j_gene: TRBJ2-3
d_gene: .
CDR3nt: TGCAGCGGAGGCAGACTAGGCGGCCCAGATACGCAGTATTTT
CDR3aa: CSGGRLGGPDTQYF

abundance: few
v_gene: TRBV20-1
j_gene: TRBJ2-3
d_gene: .
CDR3nt: TGCAGTGCTCTGCGGCCCACAGATACGCAGTATTTT
CDR3aa: CSALRPTDTQYF

abundance: .
v_gene: TRBV28
j_gene: TRBJ2-3
d_gene: TRBD1
CDR3nt: TGTGCCAGCAGTTCGGACAGGGCGAGCACAGATACGCAGTATTTT
CDR3aa: CASSSDRASTDTQYF

abundance: .
v_gene: TRBV6-1
j_gene: TRBJ2-1
d_gene: TRBD2
CDR3nt: TGTGCCAGCAGTAAACCGGGACTAGCGAACTACAATGAGCAGTTCTTC
CDR3aa: CASSKPGLANYNEQFF

abundance: .
v_gene: TRBV20-1
j_gene: TRBJ2-7
d_gene: TRBD1
CDR3nt: TGCAGTGCCGAACCAGGGCAGGGGGCCTACAATGAGCAGTACTTC
CDR3aa: CSAEPGQGAYNEQYF

abundance: .
v_gene: TRBV29-1
j_gene: TRBJ2-7
d_gene: .
CDR3nt: TGCAGCGTTGAAGCAGACTCCTACGAGCAGTACTTC
CDR3aa: CSVEADSYEQYF

abundance: .
v_gene: TRBV6-5
j_gene: TRBJ2-1
d_gene: .
CDR3nt: TGTGCCAGCAGTTACTATGGGGAGGACTCCTACAATGAGCAGTTCTTC
CDR3aa: CASSYYGEDSYNEQFF

abundance: .
v_gene: TRBV4-1
j_gene: TRBJ2-7
d_gene: TRBD2
CDR3nt: TGCGCCAGCAGCCAAGACTGGGGACTAGCGGATACCTCCTACGAGCAGTACTTC
CDR3aa: CASSQDWGLADTSYEQYF

abundance: many
v_gene: TRBV29-1
j_gene: TRBJ2-7
d_gene: .
CDR3nt: TGCAGCGTTGAGACAGGAGCCACCTACGAGCAGTACTTC
CDR3aa: CSVETGATYEQYF

abundance: .
v_gene: TRBV7-9
j_gene: TRBJ1-6
d_gene: .
CDR3nt: TGTGCCAGCCGGGGGGACACCTATAATTCACCCCTCCACTTT
CDR3aa: CASRGDTYNSPLHF

abundance: .
v_gene: TRBV15
j_gene: TRBJ2-3
d_gene: .
CDR3nt: TGTGCCACCAGCAGAGCCGTGAGGGTTTCAGATACGCAGTATTTT
CDR3aa: CATSRAVRVSDTQYF

abundance: .
v_gene: TRBV5-6
j_gene: TRBJ2-1
d_gene: TRBD2
CDR3nt: TGTGCCAGCAGCCTAGTAGCGGGGCTTGATGAGCAGTTCTTC
CDR3aa: CASSLVAGLDEQFF

abundance: .
v_gene: TRBV15
j_gene: TRBJ2-5
d_gene: TRBD2
CDR3nt: TGTGCCACCAAAGGGCTAGCGGGAGAGACCCAGTACTTC
CDR3aa: CATKGLAGETQYF

abundance: .
v_gene: TRBV11-1
j_gene: TRBJ2-7
d_gene: TRBD1
CDR3nt: TGTGCCAGCAGCGGTTCAGGGGGACGGTACGAGCAGTACTTC
CDR3aa: CASSGSGGRYEQYF

abundance: few
v_gene: TRBV9
j_gene: TRBJ2-7
d_gene: TRBD2
CDR3nt: TGTGCCAGCAGCGCCGGGACTAGCCTTAAAAGGGGCCACGAGCAGTACTTC
CDR3aa: CASSAGTSLKRGHEQYF